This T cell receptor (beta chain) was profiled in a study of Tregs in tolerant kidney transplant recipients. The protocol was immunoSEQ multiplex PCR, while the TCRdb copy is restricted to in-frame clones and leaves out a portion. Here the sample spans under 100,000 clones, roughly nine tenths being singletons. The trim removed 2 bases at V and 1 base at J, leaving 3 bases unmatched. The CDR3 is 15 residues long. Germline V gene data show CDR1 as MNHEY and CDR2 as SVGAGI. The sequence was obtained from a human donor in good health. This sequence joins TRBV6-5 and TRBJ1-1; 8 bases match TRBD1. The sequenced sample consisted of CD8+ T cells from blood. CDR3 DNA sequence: TGTGCCAGCAGTTACCACGGACAGGGGAACACTGAAGCTTTCTTT. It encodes CASSYHGQGNTEAFF.